The next 19 T cell receptor beta chains were all read from a single sample in a study of T cells in Graves' hyperthyroidism and ophthalmopathy. Researchers amplified the TCR beta CDR3 regions from RNA transcripts. An initial round of RT-PCR targeting the TCR CDR3 relied on the HTBI primer set. TCRdb reprocessed the multiplex PCR reads via MiXCR and lists one record per CDR3 protein. The profile shows roughly 380,000 distinct CDR3 sequences, approximately 15% of them singletons. Sequenced: blood. These receptors were collected from a woman aged 60 to 75 with Graves' hyperthyroidism.

The gene calls are TRBV4-1 and TRBJ2-7; D uncertain. Germline CDR1 and CDR2: MGHRA and YSYEKL. Trimming took off 2 bases at V and 0 bases at J, with 11 bases between the two ends. The CDR3 covers 15 residues. CDR3 region: CASSQRTQSSYEQYF. CDR3 coding DNA: TGCGCCAGCAGCCAACGGACCCAGTCCTCCTACGAGCAGTACTTC.

On this clonotype itself: A much larger clone sits a single nucleotide away, making a read error possible. This chain connects TRBV2 to TRBJ1-2, with 7 bases matching TRBD1. The length of the CDR3 is 14 residues. The J segment lost 8 bases and the V segment lost 2 bases, leaving 8 bases of the junction unmatched. Per germline, CDR1 SNHLY and CDR2 FYNNEI. The CDR3 loop is CASSELSSGGGYTF. In nucleotides, the CDR3 is TGTGCCAGCAGTGAATTGTCGTCAGGGGGGGGCTACACCTTC.

This clonotype came up a few times. The chain employs TRBV4-2 and TRBJ2-2; 9 bases agree with TRBD1. CDR3 size: 15 residues. The V and J ends lost 5 bases and 6 bases, in that order; junction bases with no gene match: 7. Germline-derived CDR1 and CDR2 are LGHNA and YNFKEQ. The CDR3: CASSSGQGRPGELFF. The CDR3 region has the DNA TGTGCCAGCAGCTCCGGACAGGGGAGGCCCGGGGAGCTGTTTTTT.

Many counts were recorded for this clonotype. This chain joins TRBV3-1 and TRBJ1-6; no clear D gene. The CDR3 length is 12 residues. CDR1 LGHDT and CDR2 YNNKEL come from the germline V gene (reference sequence). With 4 bases removed from V and 9 bases from J, the gap between germline ends came to 7 bases. The CDR3 nucleotides read TGTGCCAGCAGCCGGCACGCTTCACCCCTCCACTTT. Translated, it gives CASSRHASPLHF. The full variable domain, in which reference TRBV3-1 and TRBJ1-6 provide the parts outside the CDR3, is DTAVSQTPKYLVTQMGNDKSIKCEQNLGHDTMYWYKQDSKKFLKIMFSYNNKELIINETVPNRFSPKSPDKAHLNLHINSLELGDSAVYFCASSRHASPLHFGNGTRLTVT.

Concerning this clonotype: A read error is possible here, since a much larger clone lies one base away. The chain is built from TRBV24-1 and TRBJ1-1; D is uncertain. The V and J ends lost 0 bases and 1 base respectively, with 2 bases between them. The CDR3 is made up of 13 amino acids. Germline V gene lookup returns CDR1 KGHDR and CDR2 SFDVKD. The CDR3 loop is CATSDLTNTEAFF. CDR3 in DNA: TGTGCCACCAGTGATTTGACGAACACTGAAGCTTTCTTT.

This clonotype showed up just a few times. The V and J genes are TRBV19 and TRBJ2-1; D possibly uses TRBD1 or TRBD2 (6 bases each). The CDR3 is made up of 15 amino acids. CDR1 LNHDA and CDR2 SQIVND come from the germline V gene (reference sequence). V was cut by 5 bases and J by 2 bases, with 13 bases left in between. CDR3 protein: CASSGGQGPYNEQFF. Here the CDR3 DNA reads TGTGCCAGTAGTGGGGGGCAGGGACCCTACAATGAGCAGTTCTTC.

This clonotype occurred once. The chain has TRBV11-2 and TRBJ1-2; D is perhaps TRBD1 (5 bases). The germline V and J ends were trimmed by 7 bases and 3 bases, with 15 bases remaining between them. The CDR3 covers 14 residues. Germline V lookup: CDR1 SGHAT, CDR2 FQNNGV. CDR3 amino acids: CASTPDGAYYGYTF. In DNA form, the CDR3 reads TGTGCCAGCACCCCGGACGGGGCCTACTATGGCTACACCTTC.

Only a few counts were recorded for this clonotype. The chain couples TRBV18 to TRBJ2-7, with TRBD2 identical over 12 bases. Germline V lookup: CDR1 KGHSH, CDR2 LQKENI. V shed 5 bases, J shed 3 bases, and the junction held 8 bases outside the gene matches. The CDR3 runs to 16 residues. The CDR3 DNA follows: TGTGCCAGCTCAGCTTCGACTAGCGGGAGTATCTACGAGCAGTACTTC. It yields the protein CASSASTSGSIYEQYF.

This clonotype was picked up many times. The V and J genes are TRBV29-1 and TRBJ2-7; 9 nucleotides agree with TRBD2. CDR1 SQVTM and CDR2 ANQGSEA come from the germline V gene. The CDR3 is 13 amino acids. With 4 bases clipped from V and 6 bases from J, the junction kept 7 bases outside the gene matches. CDR3 residues: CSVVLAGLGEQYF. CDR3 bases: TGCAGCGTTGTTCTAGCGGGATTGGGCGAGCAGTACTTC.

V is TRBV3-1 and J is TRBJ1-1, with D uncertain. Germline CDR1 reads LGHDT; CDR2 reads YNNKEL (reference sequence). CDR3 length equals 10 residues. V lost 1 base to trimming and J lost 9 bases, with 3 bases between them. The CDR3 coding sequence is TGTGCCAGCAGCCAAGGGAAAGCTTTCTTT. It encodes CASSQGKAFF. The full variable domain, rest sourced from reference TRBV3-1 and TRBJ1-1, is DTAVSQTPKYLVTQMGNDKSIKCEQNLGHDTMYWYKQDSKKFLKIMFSYNNKELIINETVPNRFSPKSPDKAHLNLHINSLELGDSAVYFCASSQGKAFFGQGTRLTVV.

This clonotype was detected ten times or more. This chain connects TRBV5-1 to TRBJ2-7; 10 bases match TRBD1. Trimming removed 4 bases from V and 5 bases from J; junction bases left unmatched: 6. The CDR3 has 14 amino acids. Germline V gene lookup returns CDR1 SGHRS and CDR2 YFSETQ. The CDR3 is CASSRRDRGNEQYF. The CDR3 DNA reads TGCGCCAGCAGCCGCCGGGACAGGGGCAACGAGCAGTACTTC.

The V and J genes are TRBV27 and TRBJ2-2, with D perhaps matching TRBD2 (5 bases). Germline V gene lookup returns CDR1 MNHEY and CDR2 SMNVEV (reference sequence). This CDR3 has 14 residues. V was shortened by 6 bases and J by 6 bases, with 14 bases between the two germline ends. This CDR3 is CASRPREGPGELFF. The CDR3 bases are TGTGCCAGCAGACCACGCGAGGGTCCCGGGGAGCTGTTTTTT.

In this sample, this clonotype turned up many times. This chain connects TRBV12-5 to TRBJ2-1, with 8 bases that match TRBD2. Germline CDR1 reads LGHNT; CDR2 reads FRNRAP. CDR3 length: 15 amino acids. The V segment lost 3 bases and the J segment 10 bases; nucleotides outside the gene matches: 11. CDR3 sequence (DNA): TGTGCTAGTGGTTTTGGGTCCCAAGCGGGAGAGGAGCAGTTCTTC. Amino acid sequence: CASGFGSQAGEEQFF.

This clonotype was picked up many times. The gene calls are TRBV20-1 and TRBJ2-5; possible D gene TRBD1, 5 bases. V lost 2 bases, J lost 7 bases, and 20 bases lay in between. CDR3 length: 15 amino acids. CDR1 is DFQATT, CDR2 SNEGSKA, per germline (reference sequence). The CDR3 reads CSARILGLSGGTQYF. The CDR3 bases are TGCAGTGCTAGAATATTGGGGCTGTCCGGTGGGACCCAGTACTTC.

This clonotype was observed many times. The gene calls are TRBV6-1 and TRBJ2-3, with D perhaps TRBD2 (5 bases). The CDR3 consists of 13 residues. CDR1 is MNHNS, CDR2 SASEGT, per germline. With 7 bases removed from V and 2 bases from J, the gap between germline ends came to 10 bases. The CDR3 sequence: CASIRELTDTQYF. For the CDR3, the DNA is TGTGCCAGCATTAGGGAGCTCACAGATACGCAGTATTTT.

The chain has TRBV5-1 and TRBJ2-2, with D perhaps TRBD1 (5 bases). This CDR3 comprises 15 residues. V shed 4 bases and J shed 1 base, with 11 bases lying between them. Per the germline V gene, CDR1 is SGHRS and CDR2 is YFSETQ. CDR3 DNA sequence: TGCGCCAGCAGCATAGGACACGAGAACACCGGGGAGCTGTTTTTT. Protein sequence: CASSIGHENTGELFF. Using reference TRBV5-1 and TRBJ2-2 for the parts outside the CDR3, the full variable domain is KAGVTQTPRYLIKTRGQQVTLSCSPISGHRSVSWYQQTPGQGLQFLFEYFSETQRNKGNFPGRFSGRQFSNSRSEMNVSTLELGDSALYLCASSIGHENTGELFFGEGSRLTVL.

This clonotype was observed many times. V usage is TRBV20-1 and J usage is TRBJ2-7; tentative D call: TRBD1 (5 bases). V lost 0 bases to trimming and J lost 5 bases, with 17 bases between them. Germline values: CDR1 DFQATT, CDR2 SNEGSKA (reference sequence). CDR3 length equals 15 residues. In DNA form, the CDR3 reads TGCAGTGCTAGAGATGAGAGGCAGGGATCCCACGAGCAGTACTTC. Translated: CSARDERQGSHEQYF.

J is TRBJ2-5 and V is TRBV12-3 or TRBV12-4, with 16 bases fitting TRBD2. The junction had 11 bases not matched to a gene; V was cut back by 6 bases and J by 4 bases. The CDR3 totals 18 residues. CDR3 amino acids: CASRHTGLAGGKRETQYF. CDR3 DNA: TGTGCCAGCAGGCACACGGGACTAGCGGGAGGGAAAAGAGAGACCCAGTACTTC.

The sample holds many counts of this clonotype. The chain recombines TRBV18 with TRBJ2-2; 10 bases agree with TRBD1. Germline V gene data show CDR1 as KGHSH and CDR2 as LQKENI. CDR3 length: 16 amino acids. The trim removed 0 bases at V and 2 bases at J, leaving 0 bases unmatched. CDR3 bases: TGTGCCAGCTCACCACCGACAGGGGGCAACACCGGGGAGCTGTTTTTT. Protein sequence: CASSPPTGGNTGELFF. Full variable domain (rest looked up from reference TRBV18 and TRBJ2-2): NAGVMQNPRHLVRRRGQEARLRCSPMKGHSHVYWYRQLPEEGLKFMVYLQKENIIDESGMPKERFSAEFPKEGPSILRIQQVVRGDSAAYFCASSPPTGGNTGELFFGEGSRLTVL.